Listed here are 30 T cell receptor beta chains from one sample, sequenced in a study of blood T cell repertoires in COVID-19. Here immunoSEQ multiplex PCR was the method, and the copy in TCRdb shows in-frame clones only, minus some. The data hold 200,000 to 300,000 clones, with roughly 89% observed a single time. The sample was PBMCs or T cells enriched from blood (not recorded which). The receptors were gathered from a man aged 40-49 years who had recovered from COVID-19.

The chain uses TRBV19 and TRBJ2-6; tentative D call: TRBD2 (5 bases). This CDR3 is 16 amino acids long. Germline lookup yields CDR1 LNHDA and CDR2 SQIVND (reference sequence). The V end was cut by 3 bases, the J end by 3 bases, with 12 bases between. CDR3 protein: CASSIAGVHGANVLTF. In nucleotides, the CDR3 is TGTGCCAGTAGTATTGCCGGGGTCCATGGGGCCAACGTCCTGACTTTC.

The chain uses TRBV6-5 and TRBJ2-7, with 8 bases identical to TRBD1. The length of the CDR3 is 13 residues. Germline V gene sequence: CDR1 MNHEY, CDR2 SVGAGI. V trimming: 6 bases; J trimming: 7 bases; junction bases outside the gene matches: 8. CDR3 protein: CASRDRAWGEQYF. In DNA form, the CDR3 reads TGTGCCAGCAGGGACAGGGCATGGGGTGAGCAGTACTTC.

This clone showed up just once. The chain recombines TRBV3-1 (or the pseudogene TRBV3-2) with TRBJ1-3; 7 bases map to TRBD1. The CDR3 runs 14 residues. Germline trimming cut 4 bases from V and 6 bases from J; bases unmatched to any gene: 6. The V gene's germline CDR1 is LGHDT and CDR2 YNNKEL (reference sequence). The CDR3 DNA is TGTGCCAGCAGCCTGGGACAGCATTCAAACACCATATATTTT. This codes for CASSLGQHSNTIYF.

V is TRBV2 and J is TRBJ1-1; D is uncertain. CDR1 and CDR2 from the germline V gene are SNHLY and FYNNEI. The V end lost 8 bases, the J end lost 3 bases, and 10 bases lay between the germline ends. The CDR3 runs to 12 residues. The CDR3: CASLRRDTEAFF. In nucleotides, the CDR3 is TGTGCCAGCCTAAGGAGGGACACTGAAGCTTTCTTT.

The rearrangement uses TRBV29-1 and TRBJ2-1; 8 bases agree with TRBD1. Germline V gene lookup returns CDR1 SQVTM and CDR2 ANQGSEA. The length of the CDR3 is 13 residues. V was pared by 2 bases and J by 5 bases, with 2 bases of the junction left unmatched. CDR3 residues: CSVERTGNNEQFF. The CDR3, as DNA: TGCAGCGTTGAACGGACAGGGAACAATGAGCAGTTCTTC.

To note about this clone: The same CDR3 also results from other DNA sequences found in this sample. This rearrangement joins TRBV27 to TRBJ1-1, with D uncertain. CDR1 is MNHEY, CDR2 SMNVEV, per germline (reference sequence). V gave up 3 bases and J gave up 0 bases, with 8 bases separating them. The length of the CDR3 is 14 residues. The CDR3 reads CASSFAGLNTEAFF. The CDR3 region has the DNA TGTGCCAGCAGTTTTGCAGGCCTGAACACTGAAGCTTTCTTT.

V is TRBV7-9 and J is TRBJ1-5, with D tentatively TRBD1 (5 bases). Germline assignment: CDR1 SEHNR and CDR2 FQNEAQ (reference sequence). The ends were cut back, 0 bases at V and 3 bases at J, with 12 bases in the middle. The CDR3 length is 16 residues. CDR3 nucleotide sequence: TGTGCCAGCAGCTTAGCCGGGGGTGCCGTCAATCAGCCCCAGCATTTT. Encoded protein: CASSLAGGAVNQPQHF.

The rearrangement uses TRBV12-2 and TRBJ2-3; the table's D gene call, TRBD2, was not cross checked with the DNA. TRBV12-2 is an annotated pseudogene. The CDR3 covers 18 residues. DNA for the CDR3: TGTGCAAGTCGCTTAGAGGGTAGCGCGGGAGGGCCGTCAGATACGCAGTATTTT. It specifies CASRLEGSAGGPSDTQYF.

The gene calls are TRBV11-2 and TRBJ2-7; D is unclear. The CDR3 covers 12 residues. The germline V gene has CDR1 SGHAT and CDR2 FQNNGV. With 6 bases removed from V and 5 bases from J, the gap between germline ends came to 11 bases. CDR3 sequence: CASSDIRDEQYF. CDR3 in DNA: TGTGCCAGCAGTGACATACGAGACGAGCAGTACTTC.

V and J are TRBV6-5 and TRBJ2-1; 7 bases agree with TRBD1. The trim removed 7 bases at V and 11 bases at J, leaving 8 bases unmatched. CDR3 length: 12 amino acids. In germline, CDR1 is MNHEY, CDR2 SVGAGI. The CDR3 nucleotides are TGTGCCAGCAAGGGGACAGCGCTACAGCAGTTCTTC. As protein: CASKGTALQQFF.

This sequence joins TRBV7-9 and TRBJ1-3; D remains ambiguous. The germline V gene has CDR1 SEHNR and CDR2 FQNEAQ (reference sequence). CDR3 length: 13 residues. Deletions cut 3 bases from V and 3 bases from J, with 6 bases between. The CDR3 sequence: CASSFDNGNTIYF. CDR3 in DNA: TGTGCCAGCAGCTTTGACAATGGAAACACCATATATTTT.

This clone was seen once. One junction end does not reproduce the germline sequence, and a read error may be involved. The chain uses TRBV7-8 and TRBJ2-1, with 7 bases matching TRBD1. The CDR3 length is 11 residues. Germline assignment: CDR1 SGHVS and CDR2 FQNEAQ. This chain's CDR3 is CASSQRTGALF. The DNA of the CDR3 is TGTGCCAGCAGCCAACGGACAGGCGCACTCTTC.

The chain carries TRBV4-1 and TRBJ2-1; D is perhaps TRBD1 (6 bases). This CDR3 comprises 16 residues. V lost 1 base to trimming and J lost 3 bases, with 13 bases between them. CDR1 MGHRA and CDR2 YSYEKL come from the germline V gene. Here the CDR3 reads CASSQGEDSYYNEQFF. CDR3 nucleotide sequence: TGCGCCAGCAGCCAAGGAGAGGACAGTTACTACAATGAGCAGTTCTTC.

V and J are TRBV18 and TRBJ2-6; possibly TRBD1 for D (5 bases). Germline V gene data show CDR1 as KGHSH and CDR2 as LQKENI. The CDR3 runs to 18 residues. V was clipped by 1 base and J by 0 bases, with 13 bases between them. The CDR3 loop reads CASSPLSQGSSGANVLTF. The CDR3 DNA reads as TGTGCCAGCTCACCACTTTCGCAGGGATCCTCTGGGGCCAACGTCCTGACTTTC.

This chain's CDR3 is CASSQNTGPDTQYF. The CDR3 DNA reads TGTGCCAGCAGCCAAAACACAGGGCCAGATACGCAGTATTTT. This chain connects TRBV7-3 to TRBJ2-3; perhaps TRBD1 as D (6 bases). With 5 bases removed from V and 4 bases from J, the gap between germline ends came to 13 bases. The V gene's germline CDR1 is SGHTA and CDR2 FQGTGA. The CDR3 is made up of 14 amino acids.

The chain joins TRBV12-3 or TRBV12-4 to TRBJ2-3; D gene uncertain. The CDR3 length is 11 residues. V was cut by 3 bases and J by 6 bases, with 4 bases left in between. The CDR3 loop is CASSFLDTQYF. CDR3 DNA: TGTGCCAGCAGTTTCCTGGATACGCAGTATTTT.

The J gene is TRBJ2-1, the V gene TRBV28; weak D call: TRBD2 (7 bases). With 5 bases removed from V and 5 bases from J, the gap between germline ends came to 19 bases. The CDR3 is 16 amino acids. Per the germline V gene, CDR1 is MDHEN and CDR2 is SYDVKM. DNA for the CDR3: TGTGCCAGCAGTCGGACAGCGGGGCGGCCCAACAATGAGCAGTTCTTC. Its translation is CASSRTAGRPNNEQFF.

This sequence joins TRBV30 and TRBJ1-6; 10 bases align to TRBD1. CDR1 and CDR2 (germline): GTSNPN, SVGIG (reference sequence). The CDR3 is made up of 16 amino acids. The V and J ends lost 1 base and 1 base, in that order; junction bases with no gene match: 1. Here the CDR3 reads CAWSGTGGSYNSPLHF. The DNA for the CDR3 is TGTGCCTGGAGTGGGACAGGGGGTTCCTATAATTCACCCCTCCACTTT.

This chain joins TRBV7-2 and TRBJ2-5, with D maybe TRBD2 (6 bases). Germline values: CDR1 SGHTA, CDR2 FQGNSA. Trimming cost V 3 bases and J 5 bases, with 13 bases left between them. The length of the CDR3 is 14 residues. CDR3 DNA sequence: TGTGCCAGCAGCTTCGGGCTAGCGAGGGAGACCCAGTACTTC. This encodes CASSFGLARETQYF. The variable domain in full, completed from reference TRBV7-2 and TRBJ2-5, reads GAGVSQSPSNKVTEKGKDVELRCDPISGHTALYWYRQSLGQGLEFLIYFQGNSAPDKSGLPSDRFSAERTGGSVSTLTIQRTQQEDSAVYLCASSFGLARETQYFGPGTRLLVL.

The chain recombines TRBV5-6 with TRBJ2-1; D is perhaps TRBD2 (5 bases). This CDR3 is 15 amino acids long. Germline V lookup: CDR1 SGHDT, CDR2 YYEEEE. V gave up 3 bases and J gave up 7 bases, with 17 bases separating them. CDR3 DNA sequence: TGTGCCAGCAGCTACAGACTAAGTCGGCTAAATGAGCAGTTCTTC. Its protein product is CASSYRLSRLNEQFF.

The chain combines TRBV15 with TRBJ2-5; D possibly corresponds to TRBD2 (6 bases). CDR3 length equals 15 residues. Trimming removed 5 bases at V and 1 base at J, with 14 bases between. The V gene's germline CDR1 is LNHNV and CDR2 YYDKDF (reference sequence). The DNA of the CDR3 is TGTGCCACCAGCTCTCAACACGGGGGCCAAGAGACCCAGTACTTC. Protein: CATSSQHGGQETQYF.

This chain connects TRBV27 to TRBJ2-3; TRBD1 agrees at 7 bases. Germline CDR1 is MNHEY and CDR2 is SMNVEV (reference sequence). Losses at the gene ends were 5 bases for V and 9 bases for J; bases not matched to a gene: 11. CDR3 length: 14 residues. CDR3 in DNA: TGTGCCAGCAGTAGCACAGGGGTTGGAAAGACGCAGTATTTT. Amino acids: CASSSTGVGKTQYF.

V usage is TRBV13 and J usage is TRBJ2-2; maybe TRBD1 (6 bases). This CDR3 comprises 13 residues. The V gene lost 5 bases and the J gene lost 5 bases, with 9 bases spanning the gap. CDR1 and CDR2 (germline): PRHDT, FYEKMQ (reference sequence). The CDR3, as DNA: TGTGCCAGCAGCCTCACAGGGACCGGGGAGCTGTTTTTT. Its translation is CASSLTGTGELFF.

This clone came up a few times. This rearrangement joins TRBV7-2 to TRBJ1-5; D is perhaps TRBD1 (5 bases). Germline V gives CDR1 SGHTA, CDR2 FQGNSA. The CDR3 extends over 15 amino acids. Trimming pared 2 bases from V and 5 bases from J, leaving 13 bases between. CDR3 loop: CASSLSGGGHQPQHF. CDR3 in DNA: TGTGCCAGCAGCTTATCGGGGGGGGGTCATCAGCCCCAGCATTTT. The complete variable domain, with remaining parts taken from reference TRBV7-2 and TRBJ1-5, reads GAGVSQSPSNKVTEKGKDVELRCDPISGHTALYWYRQSLGQGLEFLIYFQGNSAPDKSGLPSDRFSAERTGGSVSTLTIQRTQQEDSAVYLCASSLSGGGHQPQHFGDGTRLSIL.

The chain carries TRBV18 and TRBJ2-7; the D gene is possibly TRBD2 (5 bases). V lost 0 bases and J 4 bases, leaving 10 bases between the germline ends. The CDR3 totals 14 residues. Germline loops: CDR1 KGHSH, CDR2 LQKENI. The CDR3 loop reads CASSPPTGSYEQYF. The CDR3, as DNA: TGTGCCAGCTCACCACCGACGGGGTCTTACGAGCAGTACTTC.

The chain carries TRBV6-5 and TRBJ2-1, with TRBD2 matching over 7 bases. Germline assignment: CDR1 MNHEY and CDR2 SVGAGI. This CDR3 has 14 amino acids. The J segment lost 4 bases and the V segment lost 10 bases, leaving 10 bases of the junction unmatched. CDR3 bases: TGTGCCACCCAAGCGGGACTTGGATACAATGAGCAGTTCTTC. Translating it yields CATQAGLGYNEQFF.

This rearrangement joins TRBV2 to TRBJ1-1, with D unresolved. There are 14 residues in the CDR3. Between the trimmed V and J ends, which lost 2 bases and 1 base, there was a span of 8 bases. Germline V gene data show CDR1 as SNHLY and CDR2 as FYNNEI. CDR3 loop: CASSEFWQNTEAFF. CDR3 in DNA: TGTGCCAGCAGTGAATTTTGGCAGAACACTGAAGCTTTCTTT.

The chain couples TRBV28 to TRBJ1-1; TRBD1 matches at 8 bases. The V and J ends lost 5 bases and 1 base, in that order; junction bases with no gene match: 6. CDR1 and CDR2 (germline): MDHEN, SYDVKM. This CDR3 spans 15 amino acids. The CDR3 loop reads CASSGSGTGNTEAFF. As DNA, the CDR3 is TGTGCCAGCAGTGGTTCCGGGACAGGGAACACTGAAGCTTTCTTT. Together with reference TRBV28 and TRBJ1-1, the CDR3 gives the full variable domain: DVKVTQSSRYLVKRTGEKVFLECVQDMDHENMFWYRQDPGLGLRLIYFSYDVKMKEKGDIPEGYSVSREKKERFSLILESASTNQTSMYLCASSGSGTGNTEAFFGQGTRLTVV.

The V and J genes are TRBV10-2 and TRBJ2-7; 8 nucleotides align to TRBD1. CDR1 is WSHSY, CDR2 SAAADI, per germline. V was pared by 0 bases and J by 3 bases, with 4 bases of the junction left unmatched. The CDR3 is made up of 15 amino acids. As DNA, the CDR3 is TGCGCCAGCAGTGAGTCGAACAGGGGGATCTACGAGCAGTACTTC. This translates into CASSESNRGIYEQYF.

This clone was detected once. V and J are TRBV18 and TRBJ1-5; D gene unclear. Trimming removed 6 bases at V and 5 bases at J, with 17 bases between. This CDR3 spans 15 amino acids. Germline CDR1 and CDR2: KGHSH and LQKENI. DNA for the CDR3: TGTGCCAGCTCCCGAGGACTCCTGCCCGATCAGCCCCAGCATTTT. Translated, it gives CASSRGLLPDQPQHF.